This T cell receptor (beta chain) appears in the sequencing data of a study of identical twins. The CDR3 consists of 15 residues. Looked up from germline, CDR1 is MGHRA and CDR2 is YSYEKL. Trimming pared 4 bases from V and 7 bases from J, leaving 17 bases between. The table lists this clonotype with a few counts. The antigen remains unidentified. Study-wide results and caveats: A lower insertion count was a feature of abundant cord blood beta clonotypes, with no such feature in memory repertoires. One should note that invariant MAIT and iNKT cells could partly confound zero-insertion analyses.

TCRdb re-derived calls from the 5' RACE reads in MiXCR, one entry per CDR3 protein. The profile shows approximately 500,000 distinct CDR3 sequences, 12% to 15% of them singletons. The same data also went into a second study, on yellow fever vaccine responses in identical twins. In that study: Reportedly, the T cell response mounted by twins to vaccine seemed partly convergent, partly personalized.

The source of this sequence is a young woman in good health. Specimen: CD4+ T cells sorted from blood. The J gene is TRBJ2-1, the V gene TRBV4-1; D might be TRBD1 (6 bases). The CDR3 sequence is CASSRVLQGRNEQFF. CDR3 DNA: TGCGCCAGCAGCCGGGTGTTGCAGGGGCGAAATGAGCAGTTCTTC.